Below are 14 T cell receptor gamma chains sequenced from a single sample in a study of intestinal T cells in coeliac disease (dated by TCRdb to the early 2020s). For each case, genomic DNA was extracted from ten 5-um FFPE scrolls with the QIAamp DNA FFPE tissue kit. Libraries were built with multiplex PCR. TCRdb shows the sequencer as Ion Torrent PGM. TRG repertoires were amplified from roughly 180 ng of biopsy DNA with the LymphoTrack kit, in which Illumina adapters are carried by the primers. TCRdb reprocessed the public reads with the caller CATT; rows with the same DNA were merged afterwards. The sample has roughly 630 gamma-chain clones on record, 45% to 70% of them singletons. 22% of the sample comes from the top ten. Source material: a duodenal biopsy. The receptors were gathered from a human donor who served as a control with a normal duodenal biopsy, not a healthy volunteer.

This chain uses TRGV10 with TRGJ1 or TRGJ2. TRGV10 is treated as an ORF (open reading frame) with a function not yet certain. The CDR3 runs to 11 residues. The V and J ends lost 13 bases and 7 bases, in that order; junction bases with no gene match: 11. In nucleotides, the CDR3 is TGTGCTGTCTGGAAAGTGTATAAGAAACTCTTT. This sequence encodes CAVWKVYKKLF.

The V call is TRGV8, the J call TRGJ1 or TRGJ2. CDR3 length: 14 amino acids. Unmatched junction bases numbered 14, after V lost 6 bases and J lost 6 bases. Germline lookup yields CDR1 VENAVY and CDR2 YDSYNSRV. CDR3: CATWLKGIIYKKLF. CDR3 DNA sequence: TGTGCCACCTGGCTTAAGGGAATTATTTATAAGAAACTCTTT.

Here the CDR3 DNA reads TGTGCCACCTGGGATAGCGTTTCCTATAAGAAACTCTTT. It is translated as CATWDSVSYKKLF. V is TRGV8 and J is TRGJ1 or TRGJ2. The V and J ends lost 1 base and 7 bases, in that order; junction bases with no gene match: 7. The CDR3 contains 13 residues. Per germline, CDR1 VENAVY and CDR2 YDSYNSRV.

The V call is TRGV11, the J call TRGJ1 or TRGJ2. TRGV11 is known as an ORF, though its function is uncertain. The CDR3 has 9 residues. J gave up 4 bases and V 15 bases, and 3 bases lay outside the gene matches. CDR3 loop: CATYYKKLF. The CDR3 DNA reads as TGTGCCACATATTATAAGAAACTCTTT.

This clone rates as large. The chain has TRGV3 and TRGJ1 or TRGJ2. The CDR3 length is 14 residues. Trimming cost V 0 bases and J 3 bases; bases outside gene matches: 5. Germline V lookup: CDR1 VTNTFY, CDR2 YDVSTARD (reference sequence). CDR3 sequence (DNA): TGTGCCACCTGGGACAGGCCTCTTTATTATAAGAAACTCTTT. Translation gives CATWDRPLYYKKLF.

The chain has TRGV2 and TRGJ1 or TRGJ2. Germline V CDR1 and CDR2: EGSNGY, YDSYNSKV. The V segment lost 2 bases and the J segment 13 bases; nucleotides outside the gene matches: 14. The length of the CDR3 is 13 residues. CDR3 nucleotides: TGTGCCACCTGGGACGCCAGAGGAGCGAGAAAACTCTTT. It encodes CATWDARGARKLF.

J is TRGJ1 or TRGJ2 and V is TRGV10. TRGV10 is an ORF for which the function is uncertain. With V trimmed by 8 bases and J by 3 bases, 17 bases remained unmatched. CDR3 size: 16 residues. CDR3 DNA sequence: TGTGCTGCGTGGGACCCTCCTCCTGACCTTTATTATAAGAAACTCTTT. Translating gives CAAWDPPPDLYYKKLF.

V is TRGV2 and J is TRGJP2. The germline V gene has CDR1 EGSNGY and CDR2 YDSYNSKV. The CDR3 length is 16 residues. V lost 0 bases, J lost 12 bases, and 16 bases stayed unmatched. The CDR3, as DNA: TGTGCCACCTGGGACGGGAGATGGGGAGTGATTGGGATCAAGACGTTT. Its translation: CATWDGRWGVIGIKTF.

In this sample, this clone turned up once. The germline gene is not matched at one end of the junction; a read error may be the cause. The gene calls are TRGV8 and TRGJP2. The CDR3 sequence is 17 residues long. Germline CDR1 is VENAVY and CDR2 is YDSYNSRV. CDR3 bases: TGTGCCACCTGGGATAGGCCCAGATATAGTAGTGATCGGATCAAGACGTTT. The encoded protein is CATWDRPRYSSDRIKTF.

The rearrangement links TRGV11 to TRGJ1 or TRGJ2. TRGV11 falls under the ORF class, with uncertain function. This CDR3 is 11 amino acids long. Trimming cost V 8 bases and J 3 bases; bases outside gene matches: 1. CDR3 nucleotides: TGTGCCTGCTGGACTTATTATAAGAAACTCTTT. It yields the protein CACWTYYKKLF.

The table lists this clone with a few counts. V is TRGV8 and J is TRGJP2. Trimming at V came to 12 bases and at J to 0 bases, leaving 13 bases not matched to a gene. The CDR3 loop spans 15 amino acids. CDR1 and CDR2 (germline): VENAVY, YDSYNSRV. CDR3 in amino acids: CAHLGTYSSDWIKTF. For the CDR3, the DNA is TGTGCCCACCTGGGTACCTATAGTAGTGATTGGATCAAGACGTTT.

The rearrangement joins TRGV10 to TRGJ1 or TRGJ2. TRGV10 is an ORF, with its function uncertain. The CDR3 is 16 amino acids. J gave up 2 bases and V 8 bases, and 16 bases lay outside the gene matches. CDR3 sequence: CAAWEGQLIDYYKKLF. In DNA, the CDR3 is TGTGCTGCGTGGGAAGGGCAACTAATCGATTATTATAAGAAACTCTTT.

This clone rates as large. Other nucleotide sequences in the sample specify the same CDR3. The chain recombines TRGV3 with TRGJ1 or TRGJ2. The length of the CDR3 is 12 residues. Trimming took 2 bases from V and 5 from J; bases not matched to a gene: 3. Germline CDR1 is VTNTFY and CDR2 is YDVSTARD (reference sequence). The CDR3 loop reads CATWDINYKKLF. The DNA of the CDR3 is TGTGCCACCTGGGACATTAATTATAAGAAACTCTTT.

The CDR3 reads CATWDGGVSSSDWIKTF. Written as DNA, the CDR3 is TGTGCCACCTGGGATGGCGGGGTTAGTAGTAGTGATTGGATCAAGACGTTT. The chain is built from TRGV4 and TRGJP2. CDR1 and CDR2 from the germline V gene are EGSTGY and YDSYTSSV. J was trimmed by 1 base and V by 1 base; bases with no gene match: 9. CDR3 length: 17 residues.